The source of this T cell receptor (beta chain) is a study of cytomegalovirus exposure and HLA in healthy donors. Findings and caveats of the study: Most TCR sequences showed up rarely, but some public TCRs showed up in many donors. The study listed some 160 cytomegalovirus-associated TCR beta chains. Confirmation in vitro established that a few CMV-associated chains were specific for CMV antigens. Reports described diagnosis of cytomegalovirus status by the classifier as highly specific and sensitive.

Germline assignment: CDR1 MNHEY and CDR2 SMNVEV (reference sequence). Trimming removed 2 bases at V and 4 bases at J, with 12 bases between. This CDR3 region has 15 residues. Some clones are missing from TCRdb's copy, which holds only in-frame ones; the method was immunoSEQ multiplex PCR. The sample has about 160,000 clones, 89% seen once. On this clone itself: The antigen is unknown.

This TCR was recovered from a young man in good health and CMV-seropositive. The sequenced material came from PBMCs. The chain joins TRBV27 to TRBJ2-1; the D gene is possibly TRBD2 (6 bases). CDR3 residues: CASSLRAGRYNEQFF. CDR3 bases: TGTGCCAGCAGTTTAAGGGCAGGGAGGTACAATGAGCAGTTCTTC.